One and the same sample provided the 18 T cell receptor beta chains below, sequenced in a study of blood T cell repertoires in COVID-19. Sequencing used immunoSEQ multiplex PCR; TCRdb keeps in-frame clones, though not all of them. The sample records about 240,000 clones, about nine tenths being singletons. The sample consisted of peripheral blood. The receptors were gathered from a man in his fifties or sixties with acute or convalescent COVID-19.

V gene TRBV5-4 combines with J gene TRBJ2-1, with 7 nucleotides matching TRBD1. With V trimmed by 1 base and J by 0 bases, 4 bases remained unmatched. CDR3 length: 16 amino acids. Germline V gene lookup returns CDR1 SGHNT and CDR2 YYREEE (reference sequence). The CDR3 DNA sequence: TGTGCCAGCAGCTTGTCCGGGACAGCCTCCTACAATGAGCAGTTCTTC. Its protein product is CASSLSGTASYNEQFF.

This rearrangement joins TRBV28 to TRBJ1-5, with D possibly TRBD1 on 5 matching bases. V lost 5 bases, J lost 1 base, and 15 bases lay in between. The CDR3 loop spans 16 amino acids. Germline V gives CDR1 MDHEN, CDR2 SYDVKM. CDR3 sequence reads: CASSTQGEGSNQPQHF. CDR3 coding DNA: TGTGCCAGCAGTACCCAGGGTGAAGGGAGCAATCAGCCCCAGCATTTT.

The rearrangement links TRBV5-5 to TRBJ1-2; perhaps TRBD1 as D (5 bases). V lost 4 bases to trimming and J lost 8 bases, with 12 bases between them. The CDR3 extends over 12 amino acids. CDR1 is SGHKS, CDR2 YYEKEE, per germline (reference sequence). The CDR3 sequence is CASSPGTEGYTF. The CDR3 DNA follows: TGTGCCAGCAGCCCAGGGACTGAGGGCTACACCTTC.

This clone has only one observation. The genes are TRBV29-1 and TRBJ2-7; TRBD2 matches 11 bases. Germline V gene lookup returns CDR1 SQVTM and CDR2 ANQGSEA. V was pared by 4 bases and J by 2 bases, with 1 base of the junction left unmatched. The CDR3 spans 13 residues. CDR3 DNA: TGCAGCGTTGGTAGCGGGAGGGCCTACGAGCAGTACTTC. It encodes CSVGSGRAYEQYF.

The V gene is TRBV25-1, the J gene TRBJ1-3; D is perhaps TRBD1 (6 bases). Germline loops: CDR1 MGHDK, CDR2 SYGVNS. The V end was cut by 3 bases, the J end by 3 bases, with 12 bases between. The CDR3 runs 15 residues. CDR3 DNA sequence: TGTGCCAGCAGTGACTGGGGGCGCAATGGAAACACCATATATTTT. Its translation: CASSDWGRNGNTIYF.

The chain is built from TRBV24-1 and TRBJ2-2; perhaps TRBD1 as D (6 bases). CDR1 and CDR2 from the germline V gene are KGHDR and SFDVKD. Trimming stripped 5 bases from V and 5 bases from J, with 8 bases between. The CDR3 runs 13 residues. CDR3 amino acids: CATSGTATGELFF. In nucleotides, the CDR3 is TGTGCCACCAGTGGGACAGCTACCGGGGAGCTGTTTTTT.

This chain connects TRBV25-1 to TRBJ1-2; perhaps TRBD1 as D (5 bases). Trimming left V 4 bases short and J 2 bases short, with 14 bases between. Germline values: CDR1 MGHDK, CDR2 SYGVNS. The CDR3 consists of 15 residues. In DNA, the CDR3 is TGTGCCAGCAGTGCGAGCAGGGAAGGAAACTATGGCTACACCTTC. Translation: CASSASREGNYGYTF.

This sequence joins TRBV13 and TRBJ1-4, with a tentative D call TRBD1 (6 bases). Germline V gene sequence: CDR1 PRHDT, CDR2 FYEKMQ (reference sequence). The V end was cut by 8 bases, the J end by 2 bases, with 15 bases between. The CDR3 length is 15 residues. CDR3 sequence reads: CASAGRGSTNEKLFF. In nucleotides, the CDR3 is TGTGCCAGCGCCGGCAGGGGTTCCACTAATGAAAAACTGTTTTTT.

The V call is TRBV3-1 (or the pseudogene TRBV3-2), the J call TRBJ2-1; tentative D call: TRBD1 (5 bases). The CDR3 loop spans 14 amino acids. Trimming removed 1 base from V and 9 bases from J, with 13 bases in between. CDR1 and CDR2 from the germline V gene are LGHDT and YNNKEL (reference sequence). In nucleotides, the CDR3 is TGTGCCAGCAGCCAAGCGAGGACACCAAGTGAGCAGTTCTTC. This gives the protein CASSQARTPSEQFF.

The gene calls are TRBV19 and TRBJ2-7; TRBD1 matches 9 bases. CDR1 is LNHDA and CDR2 is SQIVND in the germline V gene (reference sequence). V was pared by 7 bases and J by 5 bases, with 6 bases of the junction left unmatched. This CDR3 spans 13 amino acids. CDR3 in amino acids: CASMAGQGNEQYF. DNA for the CDR3: TGTGCCAGTATGGCGGGACAGGGCAACGAGCAGTACTTC.

This clone was observed once. The rearrangement uses TRBV18 and TRBJ1-1; unclear D gene. Germline V gene lookup returns CDR1 KGHSH and CDR2 LQKENI. V was pared by 1 base and J by 0 bases, with 9 bases between. There are 15 residues in the CDR3. The CDR3 here is CASSPRGAMNTEAFF. In nucleotides, the CDR3 is TGTGCCAGCTCACCACGGGGAGCTATGAACACTGAAGCTTTCTTT.

The chain recombines TRBV30 with TRBJ2-7; TRBD1 matches 10 bases. Germline V gene sequence: CDR1 GTSNPN, CDR2 SVGIG (reference sequence). This CDR3 contains 16 residues. With V trimmed by 4 bases and J by 5 bases, 14 bases remained unmatched. CDR3 coding DNA: TGTGCCTGGATAATCCTGACCGGGACAGGGGTGAACGAGCAGTACTTC. Translated: CAWIILTGTGVNEQYF.

The chain combines TRBV27 with TRBJ2-3, with D maybe TRBD2 (5 bases). V lost 0 bases and J 4 bases, leaving 8 bases between the germline ends. Germline CDR1 reads MNHEY; CDR2 reads SMNVEV (reference sequence). This CDR3 comprises 14 residues. For the CDR3, the DNA is TGTGCCAGCAGTTTATCGTTCGGGGCAGATACGCAGTATTTT. Protein sequence: CASSLSFGADTQYF.

The chain employs TRBV7-2 and TRBJ2-1; perhaps TRBD2 as D (5 bases). The CDR3 sequence is 15 residues long. Germline V lookup: CDR1 SGHTA, CDR2 FQGNSA. The V gene lost 2 bases and the J gene lost 10 bases, with 18 bases spanning the gap. Here the CDR3 reads CASSLSWTPVGEQFF. CDR3 coding DNA: TGTGCCAGCAGCTTATCTTGGACTCCCGTAGGGGAGCAGTTCTTC.

The V call is TRBV6-2 or TRBV6-3, the J call TRBJ2-7; tentatively, D is TRBD1 (6 bases). Trimming took 2 bases from V and 2 from J, leaving 16 bases between them. CDR1 is MNHEY and CDR2 is SVGEGT in the germline V gene. The CDR3 is made up of 16 amino acids. The CDR3 here is CASSYTLTGTTYEQYF. CDR3 sequence (DNA): TGTGCCAGCAGTTACACATTAACCGGGACAACCTACGAGCAGTACTTC.

The rearrangement joins TRBV5-1 to TRBJ2-3; TRBD2 matches 11 bases. Germline CDR1 and CDR2: SGHRS and YFSETQ. The CDR3 covers 20 residues. V lost 1 base, J lost 6 bases, and 19 bases stayed unmatched. CDR3 nucleotide sequence: TGCGCCAGCAGCTTGACCCCTGGTAGCGGGAGGGCTTCCCTAATGGATACGCAGTATTTT. Its translation: CASSLTPGSGRASLMDTQYF. Combining the CDR3 with reference TRBV5-1 and TRBJ2-3 gives the whole variable domain KAGVTQTPRYLIKTRGQQVTLSCSPISGHRSVSWYQQTPGQGLQFLFEYFSETQRNKGNFPGRFSGRQFSNSRSEMNVSTLELGDSALYLCASSLTPGSGRASLMDTQYFGPGTRLTVL.

The chain couples TRBV7-3 to TRBJ2-5, with D tentatively TRBD1 (6 bases). Germline V gene data show CDR1 as SGHTA and CDR2 as FQGTGA. The CDR3 extends over 14 amino acids. V was shortened by 5 bases and J by 5 bases, with 15 bases between the two germline ends. DNA of the CDR3: TGTGCCAGCAGCCTACAGGGTTTCGGGGAGACCCAGTACTTC. Its translation: CASSLQGFGETQYF.

V gene TRBV10-3 combines with J gene TRBJ1-2; 8 positions agree with TRBD1. Germline values: CDR1 ENHRY, CDR2 SYGVKD. After removal of 4 bases from V and 2 bases from J, the junction contained 6 bases not matched to a gene. The CDR3 consists of 15 residues. The CDR3: CAISAGTGSNYGYTF. The CDR3 DNA sequence: TGTGCCATCAGTGCCGGGACAGGCTCCAACTATGGCTACACCTTC.